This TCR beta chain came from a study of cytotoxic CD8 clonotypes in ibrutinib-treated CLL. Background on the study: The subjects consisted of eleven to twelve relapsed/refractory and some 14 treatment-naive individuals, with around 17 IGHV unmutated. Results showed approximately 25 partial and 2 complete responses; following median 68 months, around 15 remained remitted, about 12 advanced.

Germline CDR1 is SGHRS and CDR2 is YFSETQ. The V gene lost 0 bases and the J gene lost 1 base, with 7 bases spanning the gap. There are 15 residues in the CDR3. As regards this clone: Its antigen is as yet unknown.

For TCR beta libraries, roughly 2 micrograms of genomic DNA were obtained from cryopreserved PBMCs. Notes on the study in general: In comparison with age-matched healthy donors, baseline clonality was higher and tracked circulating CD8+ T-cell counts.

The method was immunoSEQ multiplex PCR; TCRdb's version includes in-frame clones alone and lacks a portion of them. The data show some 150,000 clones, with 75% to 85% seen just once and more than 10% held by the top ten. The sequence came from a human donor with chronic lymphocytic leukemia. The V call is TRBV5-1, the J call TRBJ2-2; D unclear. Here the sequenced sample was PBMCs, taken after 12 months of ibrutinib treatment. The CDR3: CASSLAAQNTGELFF. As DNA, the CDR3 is TGCGCCAGCAGCTTGGCCGCTCAGAACACCGGGGAGCTGTTTTTT.